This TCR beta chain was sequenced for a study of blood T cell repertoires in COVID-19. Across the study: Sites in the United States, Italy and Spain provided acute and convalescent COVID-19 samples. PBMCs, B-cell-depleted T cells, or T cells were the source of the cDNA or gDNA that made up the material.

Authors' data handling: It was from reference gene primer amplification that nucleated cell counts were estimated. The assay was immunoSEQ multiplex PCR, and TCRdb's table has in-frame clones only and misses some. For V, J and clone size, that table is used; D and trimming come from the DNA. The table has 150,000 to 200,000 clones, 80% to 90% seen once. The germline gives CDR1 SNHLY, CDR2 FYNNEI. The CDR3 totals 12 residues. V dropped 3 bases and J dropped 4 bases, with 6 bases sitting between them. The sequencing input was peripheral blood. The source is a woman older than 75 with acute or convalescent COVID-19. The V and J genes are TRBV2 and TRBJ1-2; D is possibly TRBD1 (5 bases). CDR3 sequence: CASSETAYGYTF. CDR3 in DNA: TGTGCCAGCAGTGAGACAGCCTATGGCTACACCTTC.